The present T cell receptor beta chain was sequenced within a study of PD-L1 blockade in urothelial cancer. Time point noted: peripheral blood 6 weeks after treatment start. Clones were read by immunoSEQ multiplex PCR, and TCRdb kept only the in-frame ones, dropping some. The sample records about 23,000 clones, more than 75% being singletons. The CDR3 has 11 residues. Germline CDR1 reads MNHNS; CDR2 reads SASEGT. Trimming stripped 3 bases from V and 14 bases from J, with 8 bases between. The source was PBMCs, collected around atezolizumab (anti-PD-L1) treatment. This chain links TRBV6-1 with TRBJ1-6; D gene uncertain. This clonotype originated in a woman aged 55-69 years with urothelial cancer. CDR3 loop: CASSEVGALHF. The CDR3 coding sequence is TGTGCCAGCAGTGAGGTCGGGGCCCTCCACTTT.